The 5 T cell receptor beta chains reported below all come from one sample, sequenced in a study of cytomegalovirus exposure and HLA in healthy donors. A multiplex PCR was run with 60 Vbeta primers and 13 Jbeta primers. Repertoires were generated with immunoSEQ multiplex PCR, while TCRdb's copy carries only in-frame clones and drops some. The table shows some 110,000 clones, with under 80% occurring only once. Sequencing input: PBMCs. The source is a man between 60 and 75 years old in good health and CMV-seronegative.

The CDR3 region has the DNA TGCGCCAGCAGTGAGTCCAGGGAGGAGGCTGAAGCTTTCTTT. Its protein product is CASSESREEAEAFF. The rearrangement links TRBV10-1 to TRBJ1-1; possible D gene TRBD1, 5 bases. The CDR3 loop spans 14 amino acids. V was pared by 0 bases and J by 6 bases, with 11 bases between. CDR1 and CDR2 from the germline V gene are WNHNN and SYGVQD (reference sequence).

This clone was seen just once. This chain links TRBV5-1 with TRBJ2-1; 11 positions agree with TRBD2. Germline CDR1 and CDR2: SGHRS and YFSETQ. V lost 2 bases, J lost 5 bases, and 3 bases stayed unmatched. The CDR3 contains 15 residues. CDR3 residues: CASSLTSGGNNEQFF. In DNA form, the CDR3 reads TGCGCCAGCAGCTTAACTAGCGGGGGTAACAATGAGCAGTTCTTC.

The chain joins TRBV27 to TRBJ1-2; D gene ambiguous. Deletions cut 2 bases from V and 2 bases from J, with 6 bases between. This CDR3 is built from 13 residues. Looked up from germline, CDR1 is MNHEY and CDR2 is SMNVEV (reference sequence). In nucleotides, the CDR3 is TGTGCCAGCAGTTTAACAGCCAACTATGGCTACACCTTC. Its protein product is CASSLTANYGYTF.

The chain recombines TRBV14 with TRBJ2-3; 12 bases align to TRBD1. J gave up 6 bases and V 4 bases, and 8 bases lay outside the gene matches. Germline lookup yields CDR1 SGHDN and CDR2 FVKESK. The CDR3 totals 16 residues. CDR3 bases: TGTGCCAGCAGCCCCTTGGGACAGGGGGCGCGGGATACGCAGTATTTT. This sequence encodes CASSPLGQGARDTQYF.

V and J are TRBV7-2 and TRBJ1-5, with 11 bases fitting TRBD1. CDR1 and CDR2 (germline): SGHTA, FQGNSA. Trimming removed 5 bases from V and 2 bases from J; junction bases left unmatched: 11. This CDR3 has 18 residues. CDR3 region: CASSPRTGGPIGNQPQHF. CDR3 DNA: TGTGCCAGCAGCCCCCGGACAGGGGGCCCCATCGGCAATCAGCCCCAGCATTTT.